Listed below are T cell receptor beta chains from one sample, sequenced in a study of T-cell memory formation after mild COVID-19. TCRdb itself ran the 5' RACE reads through MiXCR, one entry per CDR3 protein. In the table there are approximately 290,000 distinct CDR3 sequences, under 8.5% of which are singletons. The sample was PBMCs or a T cell subset sorted from them (not recorded which). These receptors all stem from a man between 18 and 29 years old who had mild COVID-19 (a few samples of this study predate the infection). Cell type and time point are not known. The CDR3 runs from the conserved cysteine through the conserved F or W. D genes are given only for firm matches. Clone size appears in some rows only: once, few, many, or a class for an expanded clone.

abundance: -
j_gene: TRBJ1-6
d_gene: -
v_gene: TRBV27
CDR3nt: TGTGCCAGCAGTTTACAGGGTTGGAATTCACCCCTCCACTTT
CDR3aa: CASSLQGWNSPLHF

abundance: many
j_gene: TRBJ2-3
d_gene: -
v_gene: TRBV20-1
CDR3nt: TGCAGTGCCAGCGGTCCACTGGCCCCAGATACGCAGTATTTT
CDR3aa: CSASGPLAPDTQYF

abundance: few
j_gene: TRBJ2-2
d_gene: -
v_gene: TRBV20-1
CDR3nt: TGCAGTGCTAGAGACACCGGGAGAGGGGGGACCGGGGAGCTGTTTTTT
CDR3aa: CSARDTGRGGTGELFF

abundance: few
j_gene: TRBJ2-7
d_gene: TRBD2
v_gene: TRBV11-2
CDR3nt: TGTGCCAGCAGCTCGCTAGCGGGGGGTAACTACGAGCAGTACTTC
CDR3aa: CASSSLAGGNYEQYF

abundance: -
j_gene: TRBJ2-1
d_gene: -
v_gene: TRBV5-1
CDR3nt: TGCGCCAGCAGCCTGCGGGACAGCTCCTACAATGAGCAGTTCTTC
CDR3aa: CASSLRDSSYNEQFF

abundance: -
j_gene: TRBJ1-5
d_gene: -
v_gene: TRBV12-3/TRBV12-4
CDR3nt: TGTGCCAGCAGTTTATCCCAGGGCGTGGGGGGCAATCAGCCCCAGCATTTT
CDR3aa: CASSLSQGVGGNQPQHF

abundance: -
j_gene: TRBJ2-1
d_gene: -
v_gene: TRBV20-1
CDR3nt: TGCAGTGATAATAAGCGGACGATCTACAATGAGCAGTTCTTC
CDR3aa: CSDNKRTIYNEQFF

abundance: -
j_gene: TRBJ1-2
d_gene: -
v_gene: TRBV12-3/TRBV12-4
CDR3nt: TGTGCCAGCAGTGGGGGGGCCGGTGGCTACACCTTC
CDR3aa: CASSGGAGGYTF

abundance: many
j_gene: TRBJ1-3
d_gene: -
v_gene: TRBV5-4
CDR3nt: TGTGCCAGCACCGTAGCCGGTGGAAACACCATATATTTT
CDR3aa: CASTVAGGNTIYF

abundance: few
j_gene: TRBJ2-1
d_gene: -
v_gene: TRBV7-9
CDR3nt: TGTGCCAGCAGCTTAGCGTGGGCGGGGATCCCCTCCTACAATGAGCAGTTCTTC
CDR3aa: CASSLAWAGIPSYNEQFF

abundance: -
j_gene: TRBJ2-3
d_gene: -
v_gene: TRBV25-1
CDR3nt: TGTGCCAGCAGTGAAATCGTCGAAGATACGCAGTATTTT
CDR3aa: CASSEIVEDTQYF

abundance: few
j_gene: TRBJ2-3
d_gene: -
v_gene: TRBV5-1
CDR3nt: TGCGCCAGCAGCCAAACTACCCGGCACGGTACGCAGTATTTT
CDR3aa: CASSQTTRHGTQYF

abundance: few
j_gene: TRBJ1-6
d_gene: TRBD1
v_gene: TRBV9
CDR3nt: TGTGCCAGCAGCGTAGCAGGGGACAGGTTTAAGACCCTCCACTTT
CDR3aa: CASSVAGDRFKTLHF

abundance: many
j_gene: TRBJ2-5
d_gene: -
v_gene: TRBV7-2
CDR3nt: TGTGCCAGCAGAAGGGGGAGGGAAGAGACCCAGTACTTC
CDR3aa: CASRRGREETQYF

abundance: -
j_gene: TRBJ2-5
d_gene: -
v_gene: TRBV10-3
CDR3nt: TGTGCCATCAGTGACGGGACTCGAGGATCGGAGACCCAGTACTTC
CDR3aa: CAISDGTRGSETQYF

abundance: few
j_gene: TRBJ2-1
d_gene: TRBD2
v_gene: TRBV5-1
CDR3nt: TGCGCCAGCAGCTTGTCCCTAGCGGGGGGTAATGAGCAGTTCTTC
CDR3aa: CASSLSLAGGNEQFF

abundance: -
j_gene: TRBJ1-2
d_gene: -
v_gene: TRBV6-6
CDR3nt: TGTGCCAGCAAATACAGGGAAGAGGGAATCTATGGCTACACCTTC
CDR3aa: CASKYREEGIYGYTF

abundance: many
j_gene: TRBJ2-2
d_gene: TRBD2
v_gene: TRBV5-1
CDR3nt: TGCGCCAGCAGTAGGACTAGCCCGAACACCGGGGAGCTGTTTTTT
CDR3aa: CASSRTSPNTGELFF

abundance: -
j_gene: TRBJ1-2
d_gene: -
v_gene: TRBV7-9
CDR3nt: TGTGCCAGCAGCTTAAGTGGGGAGCCCAACTATGGCTACACCTTC
CDR3aa: CASSLSGEPNYGYTF

abundance: -
j_gene: TRBJ1-1
d_gene: TRBD1
v_gene: TRBV30
CDR3nt: TGTGCCGGGGACAGGGGTAACACTGAAGCTTTCTTT
CDR3aa: CAGDRGNTEAFF

abundance: few
j_gene: TRBJ1-1
d_gene: TRBD1
v_gene: TRBV5-1
CDR3nt: TGCGCCAGCAGCATGGGACAGCCGAACACTGAAGCTTTCTTT
CDR3aa: CASSMGQPNTEAFF

abundance: -
j_gene: TRBJ2-5
d_gene: TRBD1
v_gene: TRBV15
CDR3nt: TGTGCCACCAGCACCGGGACAGGGCTGGGGGAAGAGACCCAGTACTTC
CDR3aa: CATSTGTGLGEETQYF

abundance: few
j_gene: TRBJ2-7
d_gene: -
v_gene: TRBV20-1
CDR3nt: TGCAGTGCTCCTCCAGGGGGAGGTTACGAGCAGTACTTC
CDR3aa: CSAPPGGGYEQYF